One TCR beta chain is described in this entry. As yet, its antigen is unknown. The data originate from a study of identifying expanded T cells in peripheral blood. Overall study findings and caveats: Technical replicates showed about 1.1 changed clones; approximately 2 weeks 15 to 20; four weeks 19. Across healthy donors, higher total template counts meant significantly greater roughly 2-week count variance.

Healthy donors had no documented immune events, such as infections, while sampled. Generated by immunoSEQ multiplex PCR, the TCRdb table keeps only in-frame clones and is missing some. This table holds roughly 100,000 clones, around 88% found once. The ends lost 6 bases at V and 6 bases at J; junction bases unmatched: 10. This CDR3 comprises 15 residues. Per the germline V gene, CDR1 is SGHTA and CDR2 is FQGNSA. The rearrangement joins TRBV7-2 to TRBJ1-3, with 8 bases lining up with TRBD1. The TCR comes from a person aged 18-69 years in good health. Sequences were obtained from blood. As DNA, the CDR3 is TGTGCCAGCAGATATGGGACAGGCCCTTTAAACACCATATATTTT. Amino acids: CASRYGTGPLNTIYF.